The 5 T cell receptor beta chains below come from one sample, sequenced in a study of shared clonotypes between healthy human individuals. The repertoire was sequenced with immunoSEQ multiplex PCR; TCRdb's copy has only in-frame clones and lacks some. The sample has roughly 2.5 million clones; around nine tenths are singletons. What was sequenced was naive CD4+ T cells sorted from blood. Subset defined: CD45RA+ positively selected. The receptors stem from a young man in good health.

A note on this clone: At the DNA level, this CDR3 is encoded by other sequences in the same sample as well. This chain connects TRBV7-2 to TRBJ2-1; the D gene is possibly TRBD2 (5 bases). Trimming took off 0 bases at V and 4 bases at J, with 10 bases between the two ends. Germline V CDR1 and CDR2: SGHTA, FQGNSA. The CDR3 runs 15 residues. The CDR3 sequence is CASSLAAGSYNEQFF. The CDR3 DNA is TGTGCCAGCAGCTTAGCGGCGGGTTCGTACAATGAGCAGTTCTTC. Full variable domain (rest looked up from reference TRBV7-2 and TRBJ2-1): GAGVSQSPSNKVTEKGKDVELRCDPISGHTALYWYRQSLGQGLEFLIYFQGNSAPDKSGLPSDRFSAERTGGSVSTLTIQRTQQEDSAVYLCASSLAAGSYNEQFFGPGTRLTVL.

This sequence joins TRBV5-6 and TRBJ1-4; 10 bases line up with TRBD1. This CDR3 comprises 15 residues. V shed 4 bases, J shed 11 bases, and the junction held 11 bases outside the gene matches. Germline V lookup: CDR1 SGHDT, CDR2 YYEEEE. CDR3 DNA: TGTGCCAGCAGCCTGCCGGGACAGGGGATGGGCAAACTGTTTTTT. Protein: CASSLPGQGMGKLFF.

CDR3 protein: CASRGAGYEQYF. Written as DNA, the CDR3 is TGTGCCAGCAGAGGAGCGGGCTACGAGCAGTACTTC. The genes are TRBV28 and TRBJ2-7; tentative D call: TRBD2 (6 bases). V gave up 6 bases and J gave up 3 bases, with 9 bases separating them. Germline CDR1 reads MDHEN; CDR2 reads SYDVKM. The CDR3 loop spans 12 amino acids.

The rearrangement joins TRBV19 to TRBJ2-7; no clear D. The CDR3 runs to 15 residues. The V gene's germline CDR1 is LNHDA and CDR2 SQIVND (reference sequence). The ends were cut back, 0 bases at V and 2 bases at J, with 11 bases in the middle. The CDR3 here is CASSIDSGQTYEQYF. The CDR3 DNA reads TGTGCCAGTAGTATAGATTCAGGCCAGACCTACGAGCAGTACTTC.

The chain links TRBV28 to TRBJ2-7, with 7 bases fitting TRBD2. Trimming took 3 bases from V and 2 from J; bases not matched to a gene: 10. The CDR3 sequence is 16 residues long. The V gene's germline CDR1 is MDHEN and CDR2 SYDVKM. For the CDR3, the DNA is TGTGCCAGCAGTTTGGGGCAGGGAGGGAGGGCCTACGAGCAGTACTTC. Translation gives CASSLGQGGRAYEQYF.